This T cell receptor beta chain is drawn from a study of identical twins. V gave up 4 bases and J gave up 3 bases, with 14 bases separating them. CDR1 is SGHRS and CDR2 is YFSETQ in the germline V gene. The CDR3 is made up of 14 amino acids. This clonotype showed up just a few times. TCRdb fed the 5' RACE reads into MiXCR, producing one record per CDR3 protein. The table shows about 570,000 distinct CDR3 sequences, with nearly 10% occurring only once. These same data were also listed under a study on yellow fever vaccine responses in identical twins.

The rearrangement links TRBV5-1 to TRBJ2-7; D is tentatively TRBD1 or TRBD2 (5 bases each). The sequenced sample consisted of PBMCs. The TCR was taken from a woman between 18 and 30 years old in good health. Written as DNA, the CDR3 is TGCGCCAGCAGCCTGCCAGGGACCTTCTACGAGCAGTACTTC. This codes for CASSLPGTFYEQYF.